This entry is about one T cell receptor beta chain. Its antigen is unknown. This specimen belongs to a study of cytomegalovirus exposure and HLA in healthy donors. Across the whole study: Of the donors genotyped, several hundred in all, over 80% fell in the Caucasian-associated ancestry cluster.

Findings and limits, study-wide: Analysis performed later showed TCR beta chains linked to HLA being more clonally expanded than equally common others. In vitro experiments confirmed that three CMV-associated chains were specific for CMV antigens. Previous analysis showed most TCR beta V segments were productive about 90% or about 30% of the time.

PCR was performed using 60 Vbeta and 13 Jbeta primers. Generated by immunoSEQ multiplex PCR, the TCRdb table keeps only in-frame clones and is missing some. This sample carries tens of thousands of clones, less than 80% of them seen once, and the ten largest clones take around 1.4%. Trimming cost V 5 bases and J 0 bases, with 11 bases left between them. Germline V gene lookup returns CDR1 SGHAT and CDR2 FQNNGV. The CDR3 covers 14 residues. The chain combines TRBV11-2 with TRBJ2-7; D is possibly TRBD2 (6 bases). The source material was PBMCs. The receptor was isolated from a male donor in good health and CMV-seronegative. In nucleotides, the CDR3 is TGTGCCAGCAGCATGGACTATATCTCCTACGAGCAGTACTTC. Its protein product is CASSMDYISYEQYF.